This T cell receptor (beta chain) is drawn from a study of beta chain features in type 1 diabetes. Turning to the study itself: All samples combined gave about 100 million sorted cells for examination. Study-wide points: Among type 1 diabetes patients, VDJ junctions had fewer insertions and more deletions.

There are 15 residues in the CDR3. Germline assignment: CDR1 KGHSH and CDR2 LQKENI. V lost 1 base and J lost 4, with 10 bases in between. TCRB transcripts that were expressed got sequenced, as all of the isolated RNA had been reverse transcribed. Here immunoSEQ multiplex PCR was the method, and the copy in TCRdb shows in-frame clones only, minus some. The sample includes around 150,000 clones, around 7% seen only once; the top ten take around 1.5%. In this sample, this clone turned up many times. What it binds is unknown. One heparinised blood draw averaging roughly 120 mL was given by each donor. This sequence originates from a young woman in good health. The chain links TRBV18 to TRBJ2-2, with D hard to call. Sequencing used central memory CD4+ T cells from blood. CDR3: CASSPLERATGELFF. CDR3 nucleotide sequence: TGTGCCAGCTCACCACTCGAGCGAGCCACCGGGGAGCTGTTTTTT. Full variable domain (missing parts from reference TRBV18 and TRBJ2-2): NAGVMQNPRHLVRRRGQEARLRCSPMKGHSHVYWYRQLPEEGLKFMVYLQKENIIDESGMPKERFSAEFPKEGPSILRIQQVVRGDSAAYFCASSPLERATGELFFGEGSRLTVL.